This TCR beta chain was profiled in a study of OX40 agonist ivuxolimab in advanced cancers. Study details: Aged roughly 23 to 85 with a mean of approximately 60 years, they were about 83% male.

Repertoires were generated with immunoSEQ multiplex PCR, while TCRdb's copy carries only in-frame clones and drops some. The sample lists about 36,000 clones, roughly 72% occurring once. The CDR3 extends over 11 amino acids. The V end lost 1 base, the J end lost 7 bases, and 1 base lay between the germline ends. CDR1 is SEHNR and CDR2 is FQNEAQ in the germline V gene (reference sequence). Blood sampling took place at baseline, cycle 4 day 1, and cycle 7 day 1. This chain links TRBV7-9 with TRBJ2-2, with no clear D. The sequences come from CD4+ or CD8+ T cells sorted from blood, collected in a trial of the OX40 agonist ivuxolimab. The clonotype comes from an adult with an advanced solid tumor such as melanoma, head and neck, liver or kidney cancer. CDR3 residues: CASSLVGELFF. CDR3 DNA: TGTGCCAGCAGCTTAGTCGGGGAGCTGTTTTTT.